This T cell receptor (beta chain) was identified in a study of CD8 T cells in ankylosing spondylitis. TCRdb ran MiXCR on the 5' RACE reads and lists one entry per CDR3 protein. The sample consists of some 300,000 distinct CDR3 sequences, roughly 20% of them appearing once. The CDR3 contains 16 residues. V was pared by 3 bases and J by 0 bases, with 12 bases between. Germline loops: CDR1 KGHSH, CDR2 LQKENI. Sequencing was performed on blood, either unsorted or a sorted T cell fraction (not recorded which). The source is a female donor with ankylosing spondylitis or in good health (not recorded which). This chain links TRBV18 with TRBJ1-3; weak D call: TRBD1 (6 bases). Here the CDR3 DNA reads TGTGCCAGCTCACCGACAGGAGATATCTCTGGAAACACCATATATTTT. Encoded protein: CASSPTGDISGNTIYF.